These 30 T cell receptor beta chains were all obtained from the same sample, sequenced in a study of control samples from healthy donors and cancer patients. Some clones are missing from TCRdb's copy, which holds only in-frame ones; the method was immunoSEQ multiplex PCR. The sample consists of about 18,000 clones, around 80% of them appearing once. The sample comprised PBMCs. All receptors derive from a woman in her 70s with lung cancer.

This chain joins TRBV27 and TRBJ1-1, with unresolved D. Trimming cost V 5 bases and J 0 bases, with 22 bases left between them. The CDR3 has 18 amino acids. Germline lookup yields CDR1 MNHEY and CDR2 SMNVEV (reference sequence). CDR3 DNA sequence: TGTGCCAGCAGTGATGCCCGGGCCCCGAACTTCGTGAACACTGAAGCTTTCTTT. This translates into CASSDARAPNFVNTEAFF.

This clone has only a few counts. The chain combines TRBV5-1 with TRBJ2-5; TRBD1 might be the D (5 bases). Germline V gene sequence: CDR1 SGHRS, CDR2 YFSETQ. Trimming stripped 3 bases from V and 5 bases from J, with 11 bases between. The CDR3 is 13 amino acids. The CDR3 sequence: CASSSNYRETQYF. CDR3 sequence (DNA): TGCGCCAGCAGCTCGAACTACAGGGAGACCCAGTACTTC.

CDR3 in DNA: TGTGCCAGCAGCCTTACTTCCGGGGAGGGATATGGCTACACCTTC. It codes for CASSLTSGEGYGYTF. V gene TRBV3-1 (or the pseudogene TRBV3-2) combines with J gene TRBJ1-2; D is unresolved. Germline CDR1 and CDR2: LGHDT and YNNKEL (reference sequence). This CDR3 is built from 15 residues. Trimming stripped 4 bases from V and 5 bases from J, with 17 bases between.

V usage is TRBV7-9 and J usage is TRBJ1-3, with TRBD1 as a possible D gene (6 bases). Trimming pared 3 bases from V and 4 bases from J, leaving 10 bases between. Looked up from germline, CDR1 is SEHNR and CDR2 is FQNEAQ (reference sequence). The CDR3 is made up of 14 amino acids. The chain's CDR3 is CASSFGGAGNTIYF. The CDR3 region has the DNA TGTGCCAGCAGCTTCGGGGGGGCGGGAAACACCATATATTTT.

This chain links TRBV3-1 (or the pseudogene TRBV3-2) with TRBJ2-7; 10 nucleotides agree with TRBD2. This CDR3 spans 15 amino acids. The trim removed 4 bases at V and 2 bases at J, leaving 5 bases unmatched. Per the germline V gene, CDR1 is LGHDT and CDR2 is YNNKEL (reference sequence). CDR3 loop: CASSPRLAGPYEQYF. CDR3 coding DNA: TGTGCCAGCAGCCCCAGACTAGCGGGCCCCTACGAGCAGTACTTC.

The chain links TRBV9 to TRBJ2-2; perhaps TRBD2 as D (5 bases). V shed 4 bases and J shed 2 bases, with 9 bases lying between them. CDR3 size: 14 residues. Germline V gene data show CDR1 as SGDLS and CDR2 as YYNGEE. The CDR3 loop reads CASSQDSNTGELFF. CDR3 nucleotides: TGTGCCAGCAGCCAGGACTCAAACACCGGGGAGCTGTTTTTT.

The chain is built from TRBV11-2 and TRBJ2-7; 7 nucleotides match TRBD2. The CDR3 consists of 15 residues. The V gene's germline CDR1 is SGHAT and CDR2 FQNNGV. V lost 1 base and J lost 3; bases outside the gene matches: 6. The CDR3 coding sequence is TGTGCCAGCAGCTTAGGTCTAGCGGCCCACTACGAGCAGTACTTC. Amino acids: CASSLGLAAHYEQYF.

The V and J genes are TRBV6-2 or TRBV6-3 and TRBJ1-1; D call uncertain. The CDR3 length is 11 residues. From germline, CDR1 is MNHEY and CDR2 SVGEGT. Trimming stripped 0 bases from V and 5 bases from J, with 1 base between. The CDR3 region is CASSYSTEAFF. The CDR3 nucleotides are TGTGCCAGCAGTTACTCGACTGAAGCTTTCTTT.

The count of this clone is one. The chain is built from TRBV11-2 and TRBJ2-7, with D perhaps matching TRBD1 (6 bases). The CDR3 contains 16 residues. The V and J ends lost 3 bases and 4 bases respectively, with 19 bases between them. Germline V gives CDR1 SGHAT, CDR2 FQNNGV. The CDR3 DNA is TGTGCCAGCAGCTTCTCCGGGACACCGGGACAATACGAGCAGTACTTC. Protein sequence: CASSFSGTPGQYEQYF.

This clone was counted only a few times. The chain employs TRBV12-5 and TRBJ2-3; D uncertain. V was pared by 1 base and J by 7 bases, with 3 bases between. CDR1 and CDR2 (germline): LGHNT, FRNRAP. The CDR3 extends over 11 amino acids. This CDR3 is CASGLGNTQYF. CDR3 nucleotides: TGTGCTAGTGGTTTGGGGAATACGCAGTATTTT.

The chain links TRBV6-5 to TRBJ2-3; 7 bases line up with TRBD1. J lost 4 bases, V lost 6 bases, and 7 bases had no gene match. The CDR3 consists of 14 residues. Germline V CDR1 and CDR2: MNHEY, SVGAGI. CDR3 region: CASSRQGRSDTQYF. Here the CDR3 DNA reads TGTGCCAGCAGCCGACAGGGTAGATCAGATACGCAGTATTTT.

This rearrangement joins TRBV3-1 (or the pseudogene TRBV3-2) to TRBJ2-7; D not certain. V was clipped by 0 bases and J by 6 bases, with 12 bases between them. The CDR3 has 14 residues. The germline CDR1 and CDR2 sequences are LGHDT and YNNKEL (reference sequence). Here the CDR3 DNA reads TGTGCCAGCAGCCAAGATCGGGTAGTAGGCGAGCAGTACTTC. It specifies CASSQDRVVGEQYF.

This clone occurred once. CDR3 region: CASSLGGVLYGYTF. The CDR3 DNA reads as TGTGCCAGCAGCTTAGGGGGGGTTTTATATGGCTACACCTTC. The V gene is TRBV7-2, the J gene TRBJ1-2; D perhaps matches TRBD1 (5 bases). With 1 base removed from V and 5 bases from J, the gap between germline ends came to 11 bases. This CDR3 is 14 amino acids long. The germline CDR1 and CDR2 sequences are SGHTA and FQGNSA.

The CDR3 spells CASSSLGTGNTDTQYF. Here the CDR3 DNA reads TGTGCCAGCAGCTCCCTGGGGACAGGGAACACAGATACGCAGTATTTT. The chain is built from TRBV9 and TRBJ2-3; 9 nucleotides align to TRBD1. This CDR3 is 16 amino acids long. V lost 4 bases, J lost 2 bases, and 8 bases stayed unmatched. CDR1 and CDR2 from the germline V gene are SGDLS and YYNGEE.

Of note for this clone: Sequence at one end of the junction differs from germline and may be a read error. Here the CDR3 DNA reads TGTGCCACCAGTTTATCCCCGACACGGAGCCAGCCCCACCATTTC. The encoded protein is CATSLSPTRSQPHHF. J is TRBJ1-5 and V is TRBV27; D gene uncertain. Per the germline V gene, CDR1 is MNHEY and CDR2 is SMNVEV (reference sequence). This CDR3 has 15 residues.

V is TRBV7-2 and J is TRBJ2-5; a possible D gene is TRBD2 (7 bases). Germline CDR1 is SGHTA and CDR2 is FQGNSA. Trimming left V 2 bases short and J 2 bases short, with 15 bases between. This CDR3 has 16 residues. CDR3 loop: CASSLFWRGGQETQYF. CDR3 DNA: TGTGCCAGCAGCTTATTCTGGAGGGGGGGGCAAGAGACCCAGTACTTC.

The CDR3 protein is CASSTGSTYEQYF. In DNA form, the CDR3 reads TGTGCCAGCTCGACGGGGTCAACCTACGAGCAGTACTTC. This chain links TRBV28 with TRBJ2-7, with a possible D match to TRBD2 (5 bases). V lost 8 bases and J lost 2, with 13 bases in between. CDR3 length: 13 residues. Germline lookup yields CDR1 MDHEN and CDR2 SYDVKM.

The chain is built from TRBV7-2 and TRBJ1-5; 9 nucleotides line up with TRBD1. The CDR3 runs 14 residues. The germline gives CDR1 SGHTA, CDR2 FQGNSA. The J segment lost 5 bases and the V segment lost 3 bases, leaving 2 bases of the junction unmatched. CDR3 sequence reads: CASSFRQGDQPQHF. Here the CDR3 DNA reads TGTGCCAGCAGCTTCCGACAGGGGGATCAGCCCCAGCATTTT.

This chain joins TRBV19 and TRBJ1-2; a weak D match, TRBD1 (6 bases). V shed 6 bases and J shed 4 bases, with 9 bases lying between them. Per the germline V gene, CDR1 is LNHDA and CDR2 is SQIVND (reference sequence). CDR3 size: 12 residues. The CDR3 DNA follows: TGTGCCAGTAGGGTACAGGGCTATGGCTACACCTTC. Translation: CASRVQGYGYTF.

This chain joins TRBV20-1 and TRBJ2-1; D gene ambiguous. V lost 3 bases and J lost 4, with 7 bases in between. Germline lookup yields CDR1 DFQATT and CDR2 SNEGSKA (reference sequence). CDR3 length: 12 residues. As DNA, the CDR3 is TGCAGTGCTAGTCGGAAATACAATGAGCAGTTCTTC. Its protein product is CSASRKYNEQFF.

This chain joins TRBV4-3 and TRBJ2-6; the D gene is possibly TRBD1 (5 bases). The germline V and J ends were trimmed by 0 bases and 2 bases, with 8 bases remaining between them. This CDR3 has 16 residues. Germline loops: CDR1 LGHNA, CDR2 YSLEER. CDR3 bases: TGCGCCAGCAGCCAAGATTCAGGGACTGGGGCCAACGTCCTGACTTTC. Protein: CASSQDSGTGANVLTF.

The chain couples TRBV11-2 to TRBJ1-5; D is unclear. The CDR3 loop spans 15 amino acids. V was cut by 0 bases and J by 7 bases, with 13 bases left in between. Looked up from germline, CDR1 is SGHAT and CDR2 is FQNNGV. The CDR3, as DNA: TGTGCCAGCAGCTTAGATCACAGTTTAACGCAGCCCCAGCATTTT. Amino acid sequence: CASSLDHSLTQPQHF.

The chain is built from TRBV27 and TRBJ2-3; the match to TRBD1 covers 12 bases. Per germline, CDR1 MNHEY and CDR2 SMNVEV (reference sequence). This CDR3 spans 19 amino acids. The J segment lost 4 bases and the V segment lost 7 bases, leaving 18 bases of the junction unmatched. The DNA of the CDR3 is TGTGCCAGCAATTCTTTGGGACAGGGGGCTCTAGCGGGAGCAGATACGCAGTATTTT. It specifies CASNSLGQGALAGADTQYF.

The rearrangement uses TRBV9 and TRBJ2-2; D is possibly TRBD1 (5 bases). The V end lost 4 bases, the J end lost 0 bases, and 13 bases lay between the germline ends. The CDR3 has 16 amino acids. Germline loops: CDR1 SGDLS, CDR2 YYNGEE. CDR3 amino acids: CASSPSRGANTGELFF. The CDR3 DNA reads TGTGCCAGCAGCCCTTCAAGGGGCGCGAACACCGGGGAGCTGTTTTTT.

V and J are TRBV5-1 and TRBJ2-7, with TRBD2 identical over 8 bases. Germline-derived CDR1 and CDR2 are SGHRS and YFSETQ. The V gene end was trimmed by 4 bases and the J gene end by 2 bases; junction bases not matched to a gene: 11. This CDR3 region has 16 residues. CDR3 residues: CASSPGAGGAPYEQYF. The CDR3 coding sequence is TGCGCCAGCAGCCCTGGGGCGGGGGGAGCCCCCTACGAGCAGTACTTC.

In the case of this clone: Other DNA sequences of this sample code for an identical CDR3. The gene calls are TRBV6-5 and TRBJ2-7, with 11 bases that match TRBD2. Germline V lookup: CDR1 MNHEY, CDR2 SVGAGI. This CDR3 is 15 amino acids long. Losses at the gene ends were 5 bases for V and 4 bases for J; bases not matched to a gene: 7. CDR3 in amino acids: CASSNPGLADYEQYF. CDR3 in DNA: TGTGCCAGCAGTAATCCGGGACTAGCGGATTACGAGCAGTACTTC.

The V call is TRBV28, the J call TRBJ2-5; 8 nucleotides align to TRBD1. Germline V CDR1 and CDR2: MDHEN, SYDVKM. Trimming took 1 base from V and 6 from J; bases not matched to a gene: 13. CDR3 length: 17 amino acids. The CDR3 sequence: CASSLSTGDPQVKTQYF. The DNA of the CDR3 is TGTGCCAGCAGTTTATCGACAGGGGATCCACAAGTGAAGACCCAGTACTTC.

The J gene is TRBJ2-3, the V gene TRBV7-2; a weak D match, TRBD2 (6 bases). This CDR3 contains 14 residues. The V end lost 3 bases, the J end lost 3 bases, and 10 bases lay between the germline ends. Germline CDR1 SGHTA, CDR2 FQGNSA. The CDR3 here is CASSFSGPTDTQYF. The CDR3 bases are TGTGCCAGCAGCTTTAGCGGACCTACAGATACGCAGTATTTT.

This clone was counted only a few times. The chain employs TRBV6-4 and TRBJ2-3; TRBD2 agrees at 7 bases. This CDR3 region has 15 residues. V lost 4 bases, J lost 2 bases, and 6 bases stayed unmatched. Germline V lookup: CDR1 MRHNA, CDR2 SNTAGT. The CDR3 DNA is TGTGCCAGCAGTGCCGGCGGGGGTAACACAGATACGCAGTATTTT. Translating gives CASSAGGGNTDTQYF.

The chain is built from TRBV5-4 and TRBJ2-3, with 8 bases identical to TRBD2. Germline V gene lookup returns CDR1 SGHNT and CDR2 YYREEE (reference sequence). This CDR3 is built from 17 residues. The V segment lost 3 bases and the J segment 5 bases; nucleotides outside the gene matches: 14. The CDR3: CASSSSPPGLGEDTQYF. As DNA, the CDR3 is TGTGCCAGCAGCTCATCCCCCCCGGGACTAGGTGAAGATACGCAGTATTTT. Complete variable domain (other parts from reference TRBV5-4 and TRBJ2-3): ETGVTQSPTHLIKTRGQQVTLRCSSQSGHNTVSWYQQALGQGPQFIFQYYREEENGRGNFPPRFSGLQFPNYSSELNVNALELDDSALYLCASSSSPPGLGEDTQYFGPGTRLTVL.